This TCR beta chain was captured in a study of molecular identifiers for immune sequencing clone quantification. General observations from the study: It was shown that clones above 20 RNA copies held over 97% of effector molecules, but under 1% in naive cells. Clone sizes could be underestimated for highly expanded clones when identical TCR molecules share a barcode.

This clonotype was observed a handful of times. What it recognizes is unknown. The junction shows a germline mismatch at one end, possibly a read error. The authors built bulk TCR libraries by previously described methods with listed TCR primers. TCRdb reanalysed the PCR reads using MiXCR and keeps one entry per CDR3 protein. The table records approximately 590,000 distinct CDR3 sequences, approximately 24% of them present only once. Sorting was used to obtain naive CD8 T cells (CD8+CD4-CCR7+CD45RA+). Germline V CDR1 and CDR2: SGHTA, FQGTGA. The CDR3 consists of 15 residues. The chain employs TRBV7-3 and TRBJ2-3, with a weak D call TRBD1 (6 bases). Sequences were obtained from naive CD8+ T cells from blood, with Jurkat cell RNA spiked in. As for subset: FACS-sorted CD8+CD4-CCR7+CD45RA+ naive T cells. The source is a human donor in good health. Some libraries in this study had Jurkat cell RNA spiked in. DNA for the CDR3: TGTGCCAGCAGCATAACAGGGTCGGGAACAGATACGCAGTATTTT. Its protein product is CASSITGSGTDTQYF.